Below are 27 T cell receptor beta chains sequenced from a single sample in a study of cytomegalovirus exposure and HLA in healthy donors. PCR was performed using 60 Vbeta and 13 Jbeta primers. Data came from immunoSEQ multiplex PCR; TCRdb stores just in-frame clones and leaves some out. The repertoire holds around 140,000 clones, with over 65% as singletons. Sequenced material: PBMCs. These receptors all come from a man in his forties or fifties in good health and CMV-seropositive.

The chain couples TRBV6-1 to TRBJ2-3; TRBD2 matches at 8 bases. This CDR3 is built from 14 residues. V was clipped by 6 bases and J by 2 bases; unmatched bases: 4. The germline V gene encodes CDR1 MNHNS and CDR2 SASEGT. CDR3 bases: TGTGCCAGCAGGGCACTAGCGGTCACAGATACGCAGTATTTT. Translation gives CASRALAVTDTQYF.

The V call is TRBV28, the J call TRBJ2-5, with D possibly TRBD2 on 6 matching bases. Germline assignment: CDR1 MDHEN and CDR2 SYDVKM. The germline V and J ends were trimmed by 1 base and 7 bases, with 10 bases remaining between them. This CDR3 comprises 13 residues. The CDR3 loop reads CASSLSGGGTQYF. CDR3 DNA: TGTGCCAGCAGTTTATCTGGGGGAGGGACCCAGTACTTC.

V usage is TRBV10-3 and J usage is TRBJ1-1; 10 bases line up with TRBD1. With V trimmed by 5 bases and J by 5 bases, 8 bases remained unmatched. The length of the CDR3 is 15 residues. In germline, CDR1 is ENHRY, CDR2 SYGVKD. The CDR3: CAISSDRGLRTEAFF. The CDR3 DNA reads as TGTGCCATCAGTAGTGACAGGGGGCTAAGGACTGAAGCTTTCTTT.

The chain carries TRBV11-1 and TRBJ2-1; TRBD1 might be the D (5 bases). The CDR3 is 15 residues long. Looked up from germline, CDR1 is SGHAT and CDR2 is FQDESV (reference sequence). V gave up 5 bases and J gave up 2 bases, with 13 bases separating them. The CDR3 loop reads CASSRRRQTYNEQFF. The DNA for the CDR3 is TGTGCCAGCAGCCGTAGACGACAGACCTACAATGAGCAGTTCTTC.

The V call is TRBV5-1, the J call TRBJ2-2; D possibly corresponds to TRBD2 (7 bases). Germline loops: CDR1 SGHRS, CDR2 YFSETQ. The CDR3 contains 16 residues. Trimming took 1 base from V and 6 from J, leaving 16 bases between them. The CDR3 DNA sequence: TGCGCCAGCAGCTTGTTGCCAGGGGAGGGGGCCGGGGAGCTGTTTTTT. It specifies CASSLLPGEGAGELFF.

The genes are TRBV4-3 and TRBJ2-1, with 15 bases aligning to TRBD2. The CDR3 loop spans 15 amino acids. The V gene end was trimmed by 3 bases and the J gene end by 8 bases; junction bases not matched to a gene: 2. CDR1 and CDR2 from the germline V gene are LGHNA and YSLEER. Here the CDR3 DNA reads TGCGCCAGCAGCCAGGGGACTAGCGGGAGGTATGAGCAGTTCTTC. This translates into CASSQGTSGRYEQFF.

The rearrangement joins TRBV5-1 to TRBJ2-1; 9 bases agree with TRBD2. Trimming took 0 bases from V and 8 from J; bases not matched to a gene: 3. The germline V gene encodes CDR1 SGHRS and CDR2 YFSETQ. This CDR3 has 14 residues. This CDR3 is CASSLGREGDEQFF. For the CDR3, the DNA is TGCGCCAGCAGCTTGGGGCGGGAGGGGGATGAGCAGTTCTTC.

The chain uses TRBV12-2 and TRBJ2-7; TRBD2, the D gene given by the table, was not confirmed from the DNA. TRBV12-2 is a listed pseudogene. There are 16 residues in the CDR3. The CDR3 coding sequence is TGTGCAAGTCGCTTCCCGGCGGAGCGGGGTTCCTACGAGCAGTACTTC. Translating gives CASRFPAERGSYEQYF.

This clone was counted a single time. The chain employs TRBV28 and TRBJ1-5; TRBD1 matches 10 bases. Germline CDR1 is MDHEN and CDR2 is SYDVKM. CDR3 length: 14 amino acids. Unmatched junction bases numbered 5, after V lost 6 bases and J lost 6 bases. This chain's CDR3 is CASRAGQGLQPQHF. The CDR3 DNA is TGTGCCAGCAGGGCGGGACAGGGGCTTCAGCCCCAGCATTTT. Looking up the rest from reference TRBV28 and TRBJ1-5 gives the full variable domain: DVKVTQSSRYLVKRTGEKVFLECVQDMDHENMFWYRQDPGLGLRLIYFSYDVKMKEKGDIPEGYSVSREKKERFSLILESASTNQTSMYLCASRAGQGLQPQHFGDGTRLSIL.

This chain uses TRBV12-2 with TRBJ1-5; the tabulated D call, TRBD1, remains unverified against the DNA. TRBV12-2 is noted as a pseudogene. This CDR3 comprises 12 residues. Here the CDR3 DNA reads TGTGCAAGTCGCTATTACAGGGGGAAGGGGCATTTT. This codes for CASRYYRGKGHF.

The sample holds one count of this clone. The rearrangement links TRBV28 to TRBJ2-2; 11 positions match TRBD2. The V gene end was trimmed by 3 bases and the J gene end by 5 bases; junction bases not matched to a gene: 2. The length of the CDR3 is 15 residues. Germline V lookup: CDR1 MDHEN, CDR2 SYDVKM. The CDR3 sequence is CASSFRTSGTGELFF. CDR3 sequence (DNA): TGTGCCAGCAGTTTCCGGACTAGCGGGACCGGGGAGCTGTTTTTT.

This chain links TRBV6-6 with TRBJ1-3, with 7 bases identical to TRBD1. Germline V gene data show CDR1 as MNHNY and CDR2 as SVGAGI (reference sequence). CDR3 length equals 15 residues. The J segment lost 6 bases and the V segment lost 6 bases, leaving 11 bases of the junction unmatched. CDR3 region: CASSQRQGIENTIYF. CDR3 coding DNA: TGTGCCAGCAGCCAACGACAGGGAATCGAAAACACCATATATTTT.

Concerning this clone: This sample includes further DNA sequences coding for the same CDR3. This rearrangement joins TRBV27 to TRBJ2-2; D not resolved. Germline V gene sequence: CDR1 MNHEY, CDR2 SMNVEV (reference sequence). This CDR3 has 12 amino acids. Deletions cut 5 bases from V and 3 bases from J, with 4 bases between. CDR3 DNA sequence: TGTGCCAGCAGTCTCTACACCGGGGAGCTGTTTTTT. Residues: CASSLYTGELFF.

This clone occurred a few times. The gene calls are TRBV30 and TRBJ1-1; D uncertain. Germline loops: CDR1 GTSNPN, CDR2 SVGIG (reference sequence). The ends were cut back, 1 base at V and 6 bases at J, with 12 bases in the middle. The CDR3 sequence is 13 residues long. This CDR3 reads CAWSALEGAEAFF. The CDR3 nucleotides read TGTGCCTGGAGTGCCCTCGAGGGCGCTGAAGCTTTCTTT.

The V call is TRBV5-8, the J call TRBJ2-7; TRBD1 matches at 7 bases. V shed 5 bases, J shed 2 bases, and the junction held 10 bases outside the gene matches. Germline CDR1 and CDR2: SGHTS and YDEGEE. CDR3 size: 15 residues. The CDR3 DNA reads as TGTGCCAGCAGGTTCGCCGGGACAGTTACCTACGAGCAGTACTTC. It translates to CASRFAGTVTYEQYF.

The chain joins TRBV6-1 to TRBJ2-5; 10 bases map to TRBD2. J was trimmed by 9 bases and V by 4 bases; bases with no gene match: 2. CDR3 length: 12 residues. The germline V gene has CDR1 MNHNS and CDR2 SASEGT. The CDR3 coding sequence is TGTGCCAGCAGTGTTAGCGGGAGGCCCCAGTACTTC. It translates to CASSVSGRPQYF.

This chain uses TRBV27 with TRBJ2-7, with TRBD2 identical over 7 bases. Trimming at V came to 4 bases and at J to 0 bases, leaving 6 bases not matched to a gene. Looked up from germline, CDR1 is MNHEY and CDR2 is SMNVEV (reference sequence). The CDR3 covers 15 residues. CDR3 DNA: TGTGCCAGCAGTTCCCTAGCGGATAGCTCCTACGAGCAGTACTTC. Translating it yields CASSSLADSSYEQYF.

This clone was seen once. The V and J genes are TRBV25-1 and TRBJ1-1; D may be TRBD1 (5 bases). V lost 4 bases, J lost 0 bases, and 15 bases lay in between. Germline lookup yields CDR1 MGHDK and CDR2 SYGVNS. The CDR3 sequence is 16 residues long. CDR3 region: CASSGNTGHLNTEAFF. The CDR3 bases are TGTGCCAGCAGTGGGAACACCGGACACCTGAACACTGAAGCTTTCTTT.

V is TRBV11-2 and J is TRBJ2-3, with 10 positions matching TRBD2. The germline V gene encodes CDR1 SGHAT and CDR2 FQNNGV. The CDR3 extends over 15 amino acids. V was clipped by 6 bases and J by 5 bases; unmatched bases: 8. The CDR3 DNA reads TGTGCCAGCAGATATCCGGGACTAGCGATAGATACGCAGTATTTT. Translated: CASRYPGLAIDTQYF.

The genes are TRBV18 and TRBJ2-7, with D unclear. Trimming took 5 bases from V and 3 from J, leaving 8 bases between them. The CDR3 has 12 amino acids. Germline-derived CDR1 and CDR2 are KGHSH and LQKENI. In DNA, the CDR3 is TGTGCCAGCTCATCACAGAGCTACGAGCAGTACTTC. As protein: CASSSQSYEQYF.

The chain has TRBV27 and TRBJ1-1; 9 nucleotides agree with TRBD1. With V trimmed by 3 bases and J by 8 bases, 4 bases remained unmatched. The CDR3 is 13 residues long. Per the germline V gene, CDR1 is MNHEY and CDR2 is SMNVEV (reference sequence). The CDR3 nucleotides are TGTGCCAGCAGTTTCCTTGACAGGGGGGAAGCTTTCTTT. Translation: CASSFLDRGEAFF.

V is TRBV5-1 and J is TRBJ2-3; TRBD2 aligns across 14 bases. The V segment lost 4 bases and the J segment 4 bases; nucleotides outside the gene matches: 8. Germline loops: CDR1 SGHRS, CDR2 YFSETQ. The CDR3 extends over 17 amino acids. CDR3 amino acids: CASSPGLAGVGADTQYF. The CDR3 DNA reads TGCGCCAGCAGCCCGGGACTAGCGGGAGTAGGGGCAGATACGCAGTATTTT. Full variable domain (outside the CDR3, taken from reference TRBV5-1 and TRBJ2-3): KAGVTQTPRYLIKTRGQQVTLSCSPISGHRSVSWYQQTPGQGLQFLFEYFSETQRNKGNFPGRFSGRQFSNSRSEMNVSTLELGDSALYLCASSPGLAGVGADTQYFGPGTRLTVL.

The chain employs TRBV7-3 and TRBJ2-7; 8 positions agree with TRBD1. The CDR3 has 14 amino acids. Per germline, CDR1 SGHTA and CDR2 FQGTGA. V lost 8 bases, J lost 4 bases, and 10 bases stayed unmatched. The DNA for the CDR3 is TGTGCCAGCGCTCAGGGGGCTTACGGTTACGAGCAGTACTTC. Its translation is CASAQGAYGYEQYF.

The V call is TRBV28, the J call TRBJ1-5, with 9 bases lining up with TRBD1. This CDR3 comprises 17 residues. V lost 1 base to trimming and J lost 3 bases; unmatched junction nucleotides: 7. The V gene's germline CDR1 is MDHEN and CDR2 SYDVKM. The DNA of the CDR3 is TGTGCCAGCAGTTTATTGGGGACAGGGTTGGTCAATCAGCCCCAGCATTTT. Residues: CASSLLGTGLVNQPQHF.

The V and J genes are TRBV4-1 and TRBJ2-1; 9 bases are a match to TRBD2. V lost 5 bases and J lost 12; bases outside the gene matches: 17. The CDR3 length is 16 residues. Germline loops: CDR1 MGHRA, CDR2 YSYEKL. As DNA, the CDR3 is TGCGCCAGCAGCGAGCGGGAGGAGGGGGGAGGGAAGGGGCAGTTCTTC. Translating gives CASSEREEGGGKGQFF.

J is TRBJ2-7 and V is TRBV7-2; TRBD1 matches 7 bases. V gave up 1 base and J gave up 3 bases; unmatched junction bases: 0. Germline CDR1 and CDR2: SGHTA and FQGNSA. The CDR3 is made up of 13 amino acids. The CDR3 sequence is CASSLGDSYEQYF. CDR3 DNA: TGTGCCAGCAGCTTAGGGGACAGCTACGAGCAGTACTTC.

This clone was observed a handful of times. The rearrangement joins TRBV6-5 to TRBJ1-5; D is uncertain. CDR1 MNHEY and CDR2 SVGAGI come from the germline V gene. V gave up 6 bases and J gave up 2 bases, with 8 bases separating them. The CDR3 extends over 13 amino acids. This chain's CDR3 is CASRREGNQPQHF. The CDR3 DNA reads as TGTGCCAGCAGACGAGAGGGCAATCAGCCCCAGCATTTT.